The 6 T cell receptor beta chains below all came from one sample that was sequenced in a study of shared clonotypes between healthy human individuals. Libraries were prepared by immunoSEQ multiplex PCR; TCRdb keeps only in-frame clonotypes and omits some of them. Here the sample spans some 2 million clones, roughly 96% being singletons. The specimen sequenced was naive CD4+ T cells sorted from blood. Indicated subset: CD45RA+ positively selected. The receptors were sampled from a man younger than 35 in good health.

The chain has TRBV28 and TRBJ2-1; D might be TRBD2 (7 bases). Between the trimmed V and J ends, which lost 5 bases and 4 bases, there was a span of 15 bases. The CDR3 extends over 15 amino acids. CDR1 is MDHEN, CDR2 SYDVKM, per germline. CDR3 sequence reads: CASSRAGGPYNEQFF. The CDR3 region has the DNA TGTGCCAGCAGTAGGGCCGGGGGGCCGTACAATGAGCAGTTCTTC.

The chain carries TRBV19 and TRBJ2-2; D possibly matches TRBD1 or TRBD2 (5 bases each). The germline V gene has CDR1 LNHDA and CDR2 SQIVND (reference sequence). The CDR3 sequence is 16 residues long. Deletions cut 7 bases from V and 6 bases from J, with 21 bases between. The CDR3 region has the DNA TGTGCCAGTAATACCCCGGGACCTACCGCGGCCGGGGAGCTGTTTTTT. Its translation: CASNTPGPTAAGELFF.

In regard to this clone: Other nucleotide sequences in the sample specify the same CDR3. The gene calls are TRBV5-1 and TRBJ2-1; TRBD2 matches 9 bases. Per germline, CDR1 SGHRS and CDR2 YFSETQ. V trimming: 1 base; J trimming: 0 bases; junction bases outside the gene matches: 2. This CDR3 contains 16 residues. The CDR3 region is CASSLTSGRSYNEQFF. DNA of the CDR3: TGCGCCAGCAGCTTGACTAGCGGGCGCTCCTACAATGAGCAGTTCTTC.

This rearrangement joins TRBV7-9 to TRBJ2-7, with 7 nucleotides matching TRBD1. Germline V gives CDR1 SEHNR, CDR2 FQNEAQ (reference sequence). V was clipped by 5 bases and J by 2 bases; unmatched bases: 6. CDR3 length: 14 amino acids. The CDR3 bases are TGTGCCAGCAGCCTGGGACAGCCGACCTACGAGCAGTACTTC. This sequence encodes CASSLGQPTYEQYF.

The CDR3 is CASSSNYNEQFF. DNA for the CDR3: TGTGCCAGCAGTTCCAATTACAATGAGCAGTTCTTC. The gene calls are TRBV6-5 and TRBJ2-1; D call uncertain. The CDR3 is 12 residues long. Germline V gene sequence: CDR1 MNHEY, CDR2 SVGAGI. V lost 4 bases, J lost 4 bases, and 5 bases lay in between.

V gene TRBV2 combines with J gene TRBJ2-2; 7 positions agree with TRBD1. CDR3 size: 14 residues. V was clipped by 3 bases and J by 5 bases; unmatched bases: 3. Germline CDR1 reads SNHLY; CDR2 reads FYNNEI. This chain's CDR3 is CASSERQGTGELFF. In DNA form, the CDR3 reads TGTGCCAGCAGTGAGCGACAGGGAACCGGGGAGCTGTTTTTT.